The 13 T cell receptor beta chains in this list originate from one sample, sequenced in a study of PD-1 blockade in classical Hodgkin lymphoma. Libraries were prepared by immunoSEQ multiplex PCR; TCRdb keeps only in-frame clonotypes and omits some of them. Of about 20,000 clones detected, approximately 80% appear once; the ten largest clones hold more than 5.5%. Regarding time point: cycle 4 day 1 (C4D1), after 5 to 7 weeks of nivolumab. Each of the patients experienced relapse following autologous stem cell transplantation, and their brentuximab vedotin exposure differed. Thawed PBMCs supplied CD8+ T cells via magnetic negative selection. Material: CD8+ T cells from blood, obtained before the fourth cycle of nivolumab. All receptors derive from a human donor with classical Hodgkin lymphoma.

This clone was detected only a few times. This chain links TRBV29-1 with TRBJ1-2; D is unresolved. V lost 0 bases and J 6 bases, leaving 11 bases between the germline ends. The CDR3 sequence is 13 residues long. Per germline, CDR1 SQVTM and CDR2 ANQGSEA. This CDR3 is CSVEEGGRDGYTF. CDR3 DNA sequence: TGCAGCGTTGAAGAAGGAGGGAGAGATGGCTACACCTTC. The entire variable domain, with the rest obtained from reference TRBV29-1 and TRBJ1-2, is as follows: SAVISQKPSRDICQRGTSLTIQCQVDSQVTMMFWYRQQPGQSLTLIATANQGSEATYESGFVIDKFPISRPNLTFSTLTVSNMSPEDSSIYLCSVEEGGRDGYTFGSGTRLTVV.

The rearrangement links TRBV30 to TRBJ2-5, with D hard to call. Germline lookup yields CDR1 GTSNPN and CDR2 SVGIG (reference sequence). This CDR3 spans 15 amino acids. The V end lost 3 bases, the J end lost 5 bases, and 19 bases lay between the germline ends. CDR3 DNA sequence: TGTGCCTGGAGCGCCGGACGGGCGAGTGGGGAGACCCAGTACTTC. The encoded protein is CAWSAGRASGETQYF.

This clone was detected a few times. The rearrangement uses TRBV21-1 and TRBJ1-2; TRBD1, the table's D call, lacks a check against the DNA. TRBV21-1 is marked as a pseudogene. The CDR3 spans 14 residues. CDR3 sequence reads: CASRWARGVYGYTF. The CDR3 DNA reads TGTGCCAGCAGATGGGCCAGGGGAGTCTATGGCTACACCTTC.

Concerning this clone: Sequence at one end of the junction differs from germline and may be a read error. This chain uses TRBV7-9 with TRBJ2-1; D perhaps matches TRBD2 (6 bases). Germline V gene data show CDR1 as SEHNR and CDR2 as FQNEAQ (reference sequence). The CDR3 covers 18 residues. CDR3 sequence: CASSLVPSRRGSFNEQFF. CDR3 coding DNA: TGTGCCAGCAGCTTAGTACCCAGTCGGCGGGGATCCTTCAATGAGCAGTTCTTC.

This chain joins TRBV5-5 and TRBJ2-1, with D perhaps TRBD2 (6 bases). The germline V gene encodes CDR1 SGHKS and CDR2 YYEKEE (reference sequence). The CDR3 is made up of 13 amino acids. V lost 4 bases and J 8 bases, leaving 13 bases between the germline ends. CDR3 protein: CASSPTGVYEQFF. CDR3 nucleotides: TGTGCCAGCAGCCCAACGGGGGTATATGAGCAGTTCTTC.

This chain links TRBV7-9 with TRBJ1-4; D is unresolved. Germline V gives CDR1 SEHNR, CDR2 FQNEAQ (reference sequence). The CDR3 consists of 12 residues. Trimming removed 1 base at V and 7 bases at J, with 4 bases between. CDR3 DNA: TGTGCCAGCAGCTTAGTCCCTGAAAAACTGTTTTTT. Amino acid sequence: CASSLVPEKLFF.

The chain links TRBV5-1 to TRBJ1-1, with no clear D. CDR1 and CDR2 from the germline V gene are SGHRS and YFSETQ. The V end was cut by 7 bases, the J end by 6 bases, with 16 bases between. The CDR3 runs to 13 residues. CDR3 residues: CASRRPNRPEAFF. The CDR3 DNA reads as TGCGCCAGCCGTCGACCGAACCGTCCTGAAGCTTTCTTT.

This chain joins TRBV4-3 and TRBJ2-6; the D gene is possibly TRBD2 (5 bases). Germline loops: CDR1 LGHNA, CDR2 YSLEER. Trimming removed 0 bases from V and 2 bases from J, with 8 bases in between. This CDR3 spans 16 amino acids. The CDR3 DNA reads as TGCGCCAGCAGCCAAGATAGGAGGACTGGGGCCAACGTCCTGACTTTC. Amino acids: CASSQDRRTGANVLTF.

The rearrangement uses TRBV19 and TRBJ1-2; D is undetermined. V shed 8 bases and J shed 6 bases, with 13 bases lying between them. This CDR3 is built from 12 residues. CDR1 is LNHDA, CDR2 SQIVND, per germline (reference sequence). CDR3 in amino acids: CASSGWGDGYTF. The CDR3 DNA reads TGTGCCAGTTCTGGCTGGGGAGATGGCTACACCTTC.

The chain is built from TRBV5-6 and TRBJ1-1; 7 bases line up with TRBD1. V lost 3 bases, J lost 5 bases, and 4 bases stayed unmatched. The CDR3 totals 13 residues. CDR1 SGHDT and CDR2 YYEEEE come from the germline V gene. The CDR3 DNA is TGTGCCAGCAGCTGGGCAGGGGGTACTGAAGCTTTCTTT. Its translation is CASSWAGGTEAFF.

This clone has a single count. CDR3 amino acids: CASSPDSRGKTQYF. CDR3 nucleotide sequence: TGTGCCAGCAGCCCGGACTCGAGAGGGAAGACCCAGTACTTC. The chain recombines TRBV7-9 with TRBJ2-5; maybe TRBD2 (5 bases). The CDR3 has 14 residues. V gave up 5 bases and J gave up 6 bases, with 16 bases separating them. The germline gives CDR1 SEHNR, CDR2 FQNEAQ (reference sequence).

This chain links TRBV27 with TRBJ1-5; a weak D match, TRBD1 (6 bases). V lost 1 base and J 6 bases, leaving 10 bases between the germline ends. Germline CDR1 is MNHEY and CDR2 is SMNVEV (reference sequence). CDR3 length: 14 amino acids. The CDR3 is CASSLFGTTQPQHF. The CDR3 DNA sequence: TGTGCCAGCAGTTTATTTGGGACAACTCAGCCCCAGCATTTT.

The rearrangement joins TRBV6-1 to TRBJ1-4; 10 bases align to TRBD1. V was clipped by 0 bases and J by 3 bases; unmatched bases: 10. Germline V CDR1 and CDR2: MNHNS, SASEGT. The CDR3 consists of 19 residues. The CDR3 DNA reads TGTGCCAGCAGTGAAGCGCTTGGGACAGGGGAATTCGCTAATGAAAAACTGTTTTTT. Its translation: CASSEALGTGEFANEKLFF.